The 11 T cell receptor beta chains below come from one sample, sequenced in a study of Ad26.COV2.S vaccination and SARS-CoV-2 variants. Treatment meaning: approximately 18 received Ad26.COV2.S at low or high dose, single or two shots; several received placebo; per-sample allocation not given. Sampling happened 63 days after the first vaccine or placebo injection. The method was immunoSEQ multiplex PCR; TCRdb's version includes in-frame clones alone and lacks a portion of them. Here the sample spans roughly 420,000 clones, approximately 90% being singletons. The sequencing used peripheral blood, collected in a trial of Ad26.COV2.S vaccine versus placebo. The receptor set was obtained from a person between 18 and 65 years old who received the Ad26.COV2.S COVID-19 vaccine or a placebo.

The chain joins TRBV29-1 to TRBJ2-1, with 7 bases lining up with TRBD2. This CDR3 is built from 14 residues. CDR1 is SQVTM, CDR2 ANQGSEA, per germline. Trimming removed 6 bases from V and 4 bases from J; junction bases left unmatched: 9. CDR3 DNA: TGCAGCGTCGCAGGACTAGTAGGGTACAATGAGCAGTTCTTC. It specifies CSVAGLVGYNEQFF.

The CDR3 region is CASSQDGATNEKLFF. The CDR3, as DNA: TGTGCCAGCAGCCAAGACGGTGCAACTAATGAAAAACTGTTTTTT. The chain is built from TRBV3-1 (or the pseudogene TRBV3-2) and TRBJ1-4, with D unclear. The CDR3 is made up of 15 amino acids. V was trimmed by 0 bases and J by 0 bases, leaving 5 bases between them. Germline V CDR1 and CDR2: LGHDT, YNNKEL (reference sequence).

This clone was seen once. V gene TRBV9 combines with J gene TRBJ2-1; D gene uncertain. CDR3 length equals 14 residues. Germline CDR1 and CDR2: SGDLS and YYNGEE. Trimming pared 3 bases from V and 9 bases from J, leaving 16 bases between. CDR3 coding DNA: TGTGCCAGCAGCGCTTACGATACTCCCGGTGAGCAGTTCTTC. The encoded protein is CASSAYDTPGEQFF. The variable domain in full, completed from reference TRBV9 and TRBJ2-1, reads DSGVTQTPKHLITATGQRVTLRCSPRSGDLSVYWYQQSLDQGLQFLIQYYNGEERAKGNILERFSAQQFPDLHSELNLSSLELGDSALYFCASSAYDTPGEQFFGPGTRLTVL.

The chain combines TRBV9 with TRBJ2-7; a possible D gene is TRBD1 (5 bases). V lost 8 bases and J lost 6, with 12 bases in between. This CDR3 region has 11 residues. CDR1 and CDR2 (germline): SGDLS, YYNGEE. The DNA for the CDR3 is TGTGCCAGAGGACATCCCCCCGAGCAGTACTTC. The encoded protein is CARGHPPEQYF.

This clone was recorded only once. V is TRBV6-6 and J is TRBJ1-2, with D uncertain. V lost 7 bases, J lost 5 bases, and 14 bases lay in between. The length of the CDR3 is 13 residues. CDR1 is MNHNY, CDR2 SVGAGI, per germline (reference sequence). Here the CDR3 DNA reads TGTGCCAGCACCCCCGACCAGGTGTATGGCTACACCTTC. Encoded protein: CASTPDQVYGYTF.

The chain couples TRBV6-1 to TRBJ2-3; 10 nucleotides line up with TRBD2. Germline V gives CDR1 MNHNS, CDR2 SASEGT. With V trimmed by 3 bases and J by 2 bases, 5 bases remained unmatched. CDR3 length: 16 amino acids. CDR3 loop: CASSDRTSGYTDTQYF. For the CDR3, the DNA is TGTGCCAGCAGTGATCGGACTAGCGGCTACACAGATACGCAGTATTTT.

The V gene is TRBV5-1, the J gene TRBJ1-2; a possible D gene is TRBD1 (5 bases). V lost 2 bases to trimming and J lost 3 bases, with 17 bases between them. Germline lookup yields CDR1 SGHRS and CDR2 YFSETQ. CDR3 length equals 16 residues. The CDR3: CASSFQGQDFDYGYTF. Here the CDR3 DNA reads TGCGCCAGCAGCTTTCAAGGACAAGACTTCGACTATGGCTACACCTTC.

The genes are TRBV7-2 and TRBJ2-7; weak D call: TRBD1 (5 bases). Trimming cost V 0 bases and J 11 bases, with 17 bases left between them. The CDR3 is 14 residues long. The germline CDR1 and CDR2 sequences are SGHTA and FQGNSA. The CDR3 spells CASSLAPSDSEKYF. DNA for the CDR3: TGTGCCAGCAGCTTAGCCCCTTCTGACAGTGAGAAGTACTTC.

V is TRBV24-1 and J is TRBJ2-5, with 8 bases matching TRBD1. CDR3 length: 16 residues. CDR1 and CDR2 (germline): KGHDR, SFDVKD. V trimming: 5 bases; J trimming: 4 bases; junction bases outside the gene matches: 11. The CDR3 reads CATSAWTGIGVETQYF. The CDR3 DNA reads as TGTGCCACCAGTGCTTGGACAGGGATAGGGGTAGAGACCCAGTACTTC.

This clone was picked up one time. The chain links TRBV4-3 to TRBJ1-4, with D unresolved. V shed 0 bases and J shed 0 bases, with 11 bases lying between them. The CDR3 covers 17 residues. Germline V gene sequence: CDR1 LGHNA, CDR2 YSLEER. Here the CDR3 DNA reads TGCGCCAGCAGCCAAGAAAGCTATGGGGCAACTAATGAAAAACTGTTTTTT. It is translated as CASSQESYGATNEKLFF.

The chain is built from TRBV28 and TRBJ2-7; 9 positions agree with TRBD1. There are 13 residues in the CDR3. J was trimmed by 7 bases and V by 8 bases; bases with no gene match: 9. Germline CDR1 is MDHEN and CDR2 is SYDVKM. This CDR3 is CASGTGGAGEQYF. CDR3 nucleotides: TGTGCCAGCGGAACAGGGGGCGCGGGTGAGCAGTACTTC.